One and the same sample provided the 24 T cell receptor beta chains below, sequenced in a study of shared clonotypes between healthy human individuals. Profiling relied on immunoSEQ multiplex PCR, and the TCRdb table lists in-frame clones only, not all of them. In the table there are about 110,000 clones, 68% of which are singletons. Sample: memory CD8+ T cells sorted from blood. The subset was: CD45RO+ cells pooled with CCR7-negative TemRA cells. All receptors come from a woman under 40 in good health.

The chain links TRBV7-6 to TRBJ2-7; tentatively, D is TRBD2 (5 bases). Deletions cut 5 bases from V and 2 bases from J, with 13 bases between. Germline values: CDR1 SGHVS, CDR2 FNYEAQ. The CDR3 totals 14 residues. CDR3 residues: CASSPSDGTYEQYF. As DNA, the CDR3 is TGTGCCAGCAGCCCTTCGGACGGGACCTACGAGCAGTACTTC.

The chain is built from TRBV9 and TRBJ2-3; 11 bases match TRBD2. The CDR3 covers 17 residues. CDR1 and CDR2 from the germline V gene are SGDLS and YYNGEE. J gave up 2 bases and V 3 bases, and 8 bases lay outside the gene matches. CDR3 region: CASSALSGRAITDTQYF. For the CDR3, the DNA is TGTGCCAGCAGCGCGCTTAGCGGGAGGGCGATCACAGATACGCAGTATTTT.

V and J are TRBV11-2 and TRBJ1-1; 7 bases agree with TRBD1. The germline V gene encodes CDR1 SGHAT and CDR2 FQNNGV. The CDR3 loop spans 16 amino acids. The trim removed 5 bases at V and 4 bases at J, leaving 13 bases unmatched. Written as DNA, the CDR3 is TGTGCCAGCAGCACCTCTGAGGAGGGGGCGAGCACTGAAGCTTTCTTT. It yields the protein CASSTSEEGASTEAFF.

The CDR3 bases are TGTGCCAGCAGTCCTCAGTGGGGGCTAAAGAACACTGAAGCTTTCTTT. Translating it yields CASSPQWGLKNTEAFF. This chain connects TRBV28 to TRBJ1-1; D is perhaps TRBD1 (6 bases). V was cut by 5 bases and J by 1 base, with 17 bases left in between. This CDR3 region has 16 residues. Per germline, CDR1 MDHEN and CDR2 SYDVKM.

This chain joins TRBV27 and TRBJ1-4; D might be TRBD1 (5 bases). The CDR3 has 15 residues. V was pared by 6 bases and J by 8 bases, with 19 bases between. Germline CDR1 is MNHEY and CDR2 is SMNVEV (reference sequence). The DNA for the CDR3 is TGTGCCAGCAGCAAAACTACAGGACGGAGAGAAAAACTGTTTTTT. This encodes CASSKTTGRREKLFF.

This clone is a singleton in its sample. J is TRBJ1-1 and V is TRBV25-1; 7 bases fit TRBD1. The CDR3 contains 13 residues. V was pared by 8 bases and J by 4 bases, with 7 bases of the junction left unmatched. Germline V gene data show CDR1 as MGHDK and CDR2 as SYGVNS. The CDR3 sequence: CASGDTGVTEAFF. The CDR3 DNA is TGTGCCAGCGGGGACACAGGGGTCACTGAAGCTTTCTTT. Drawing the rest from reference TRBV25-1 and TRBJ1-1, the complete variable domain is EADIYQTPRYLVIGTGKKITLECSQTMGHDKMYWYQQDPGMELHLIHYSYGVNSTEKGDLSSESTVSRIRTEHFPLTLESARPSHTSQYLCASGDTGVTEAFFGQGTRLTVV.

This chain's CDR3 is CASSQVPRSGEQYF. The CDR3 DNA reads TGCGCCAGCAGCCAAGTCCCTCGATCGGGCGAGCAGTACTTC. This rearrangement joins TRBV4-1 to TRBJ2-7; unclear D gene. This CDR3 is built from 14 residues. The germline V gene has CDR1 MGHRA and CDR2 YSYEKL. V gave up 1 base and J gave up 6 bases, with 13 bases separating them.

The rearrangement joins TRBV19 to TRBJ2-7; the match to TRBD1 covers 8 bases. The V and J ends lost 1 base and 5 bases, in that order; junction bases with no gene match: 4. CDR1 and CDR2 from the germline V gene are LNHDA and SQIVND (reference sequence). CDR3 size: 14 residues. CDR3 DNA sequence: TGTGCCAGTAGTATAGGGGACAGGCGCGACGAGCAGTACTTC. Protein product: CASSIGDRRDEQYF.

The rearrangement uses TRBV18 and TRBJ2-3; D not resolved. Trimming left V 3 bases short and J 3 bases short, with 7 bases between. This CDR3 contains 13 residues. Looked up from germline, CDR1 is KGHSH and CDR2 is LQKENI. DNA for the CDR3: TGTGCCAGCTCACCCAGGAAGACAGATACGCAGTATTTT. It translates to CASSPRKTDTQYF.

The gene calls are TRBV7-9 and TRBJ2-1, with D perhaps TRBD1 (6 bases). The CDR3 sequence is 15 residues long. Germline V gives CDR1 SEHNR, CDR2 FQNEAQ (reference sequence). The ends were cut back, 8 bases at V and 4 bases at J, with 18 bases in the middle. The CDR3 sequence is CASGPGARGYNEQFF. In nucleotides, the CDR3 is TGTGCCAGCGGACCCGGGGCCAGGGGATACAATGAGCAGTTCTTC.

This chain connects TRBV29-1 to TRBJ2-2; 7 positions agree with TRBD1. Germline assignment: CDR1 SQVTM and CDR2 ANQGSEA. CDR3 size: 16 residues. Trimming at V came to 4 bases and at J to 2 bases, leaving 10 bases not matched to a gene. The CDR3 region is CSVGDSRHSNTGELFF. The DNA of the CDR3 is TGCAGCGTTGGGGACAGCCGCCATTCTAACACCGGGGAGCTGTTTTTT.

The CDR3 region has the DNA TGTGCCAGCAGTGAGACGGGCGCCGACAGTCCTACGGAGCAGTACTTC. Encoded protein: CASSETGADSPTEQYF. The chain links TRBV25-1 to TRBJ2-7; weak D call: TRBD1 (5 bases). The germline V and J ends were trimmed by 3 bases and 7 bases, with 22 bases remaining between them. This CDR3 comprises 16 residues. Germline assignment: CDR1 MGHDK and CDR2 SYGVNS.

The chain combines TRBV30 with TRBJ1-1; D is unclear. This CDR3 is built from 16 residues. V was pared by 1 base and J by 0 bases, with 15 bases between. The V gene's germline CDR1 is GTSNPN and CDR2 SVGIG (reference sequence). The CDR3, as DNA: TGTGCCTGGAGTGAATTGCTCGCTTGCATGAACACTGAAGCTTTCTTT. It translates to CAWSELLACMNTEAFF. Together with reference TRBV30 and TRBJ1-1, the CDR3 gives the full variable domain: SQTIHQWPATLVQPVGSPLSLECTVEGTSNPNLYWYRQAAGRGLQLLFYSVGIGQISSEVPQNLSASRPQDRQFILSSKKLLLSDSGFYLCAWSELLACMNTEAFFGQGTRLTVV.

The rearrangement links TRBV25-1 to TRBJ2-5; D gene uncertain. In germline, CDR1 is MGHDK, CDR2 SYGVNS. There are 10 residues in the CDR3. V was cut by 10 bases and J by 3 bases, with 6 bases left in between. CDR3 DNA sequence: TGTGCCACCCACAAAGAGACCCAGTACTTC. Protein product: CATHKETQYF. Complete variable domain (other parts from reference TRBV25-1 and TRBJ2-5): EADIYQTPRYLVIGTGKKITLECSQTMGHDKMYWYQQDPGMELHLIHYSYGVNSTEKGDLSSESTVSRIRTEHFPLTLESARPSHTSQYLCATHKETQYFGPGTRLLVL.

This clone was counted between two and nine times. Other nucleotide sequences from this sample produce the same CDR3. This sequence joins TRBV29-1 and TRBJ2-1; D is perhaps TRBD1 (5 bases). The CDR3 totals 14 residues. Germline V CDR1 and CDR2: SQVTM, ANQGSEA. V was trimmed by 4 bases and J by 5 bases, leaving 15 bases between them. The CDR3 region has the DNA TGCAGCGTTGTAGGTGCAGGGCATCACAATGAGCAGTTCTTC. Translation: CSVVGAGHHNEQFF.

Only a few counts were recorded for this clone. The chain has TRBV13 and TRBJ1-1, with TRBD1 identical over 11 bases. Germline V gene data show CDR1 as PRHDT and CDR2 as FYEKMQ (reference sequence). CDR3 length: 14 residues. J was trimmed by 3 bases and V by 5 bases; bases with no gene match: 2. CDR3 DNA: TGTGCCAGCAGCGGGGGACAGGGGGACACTGAAGCTTTCTTT. It yields the protein CASSGGQGDTEAFF.

The chain employs TRBV6-6 and TRBJ1-2; D call uncertain. The V end was cut by 0 bases, the J end by 2 bases, with 4 bases between. Germline values: CDR1 MNHNY, CDR2 SVGAGI (reference sequence). This CDR3 comprises 13 residues. DNA for the CDR3: TGTGCCAGCAGTTACTCGGACAACTATGGCTACACCTTC. As protein: CASSYSDNYGYTF.

The V call is TRBV27, the J call TRBJ1-3; 8 bases agree with TRBD1. CDR1 and CDR2 (germline): MNHEY, SMNVEV (reference sequence). The CDR3 contains 16 residues. V was pared by 4 bases and J by 4 bases, with 9 bases of the junction left unmatched. The CDR3 spells CASSSRWTGNGNTIYF. The CDR3 DNA sequence: TGTGCCAGCAGTTCCCGTTGGACAGGGAACGGAAACACCATATATTTT.

The rearrangement joins TRBV27 to TRBJ1-3; D may be TRBD1 (5 bases). CDR3 length equals 18 residues. The ends were cut back, 4 bases at V and 0 bases at J, with 19 bases in the middle. Germline CDR1 MNHEY, CDR2 SMNVEV (reference sequence). CDR3 loop: CASSSLSTVLSSGNTIYF. DNA for the CDR3: TGTGCCAGCAGTTCCCTCTCGACAGTATTGAGCTCTGGAAACACCATATATTTT.

The genes are TRBV5-4 and TRBJ2-7, with D perhaps being TRBD1 or TRBD2 (5 bases each). The CDR3 has 17 residues. Germline loops: CDR1 SGHNT, CDR2 YYREEE (reference sequence). V lost 0 bases to trimming and J lost 2 bases, with 18 bases between them. This CDR3 is CASSLEVPGLRPYEQYF. Written as DNA, the CDR3 is TGTGCCAGCAGCTTGGAGGTCCCGGGGCTCAGACCCTACGAGCAGTACTTC. The full variable domain, rest sourced from reference TRBV5-4 and TRBJ2-7, is ETGVTQSPTHLIKTRGQQVTLRCSSQSGHNTVSWYQQALGQGPQFIFQYYREEENGRGNFPPRFSGLQFPNYSSELNVNALELDDSALYLCASSLEVPGLRPYEQYFGPGTRLTVT.

This rearrangement joins TRBV2 to TRBJ1-1; D remains unclear. Germline V CDR1 and CDR2: SNHLY, FYNNEI. The CDR3 runs 15 residues. V dropped 2 bases and J dropped 0 bases, with 10 bases sitting between them. This CDR3 is CASSEWAGLNTEAFF. CDR3 sequence (DNA): TGTGCCAGCAGTGAATGGGCGGGGTTGAACACTGAAGCTTTCTTT.

This chain connects TRBV15 to TRBJ2-2; possible D gene TRBD2, 6 bases. The CDR3 length is 15 residues. The germline gives CDR1 LNHNV, CDR2 YYDKDF (reference sequence). The ends were cut back, 5 bases at V and 3 bases at J, with 13 bases in the middle. CDR3 protein: CATSFGSLYTGELFF. DNA for the CDR3: TGTGCCACCAGCTTCGGGAGTCTATACACCGGGGAGCTGTTTTTT.

V usage is TRBV21-1 and J usage is TRBJ2-6; no check of the table's D call, TRBD2, against the DNA was made. TRBV21-1 has pseudogene status. The CDR3 consists of 18 residues. The CDR3 DNA reads as TGTGCCAGCAGCCATGGGGGGGTATGGTCCTCTGGGGCCAACGTCCTGACTTTC. Translated: CASSHGGVWSSGANVLTF.

Only one count was recorded for this clone. The chain joins TRBV4-3 to TRBJ2-2; no definite D call. The CDR3 contains 12 residues. Germline CDR1 and CDR2: LGHNA and YSLEER. Trimming removed 4 bases from V and 5 bases from J, with 5 bases in between. CDR3 bases: TGCGCCAGCAGCCGATGGACCGGGGAGCTGTTTTTT. Protein sequence: CASSRWTGELFF.